This TCR beta chain was captured in a study of blood T cells in healthy people across ages. Study conclusions and caveats: Compared with aged donors, long-lived donors showed fewer expanded clones, suggesting selection.

On this clonotype itself: Its antigen is as yet unknown.

With 4 bases removed from V and 3 bases from J, the gap between germline ends came to 6 bases. Germline assignment: CDR1 SGHTA and CDR2 FQGNSA. The CDR3 is made up of 13 amino acids. It was with a sample-barcoded 5' primer and a J-beta primer mix that a second PCR of about 7 to 12 cycles was run. A tag from a template-switch adaptor with 12 random nucleotides marked each cDNA molecule. MiXCR was run by TCRdb on the 5' RACE reads, yielding one entry per CDR3 protein. The sample lists around 780,000 distinct CDR3 sequences; roughly 50% were seen once. The origin of this receptor is a man aged 40-55 years in good health. This chain links TRBV7-2 with TRBJ1-4, with D unresolved. What was sequenced was blood. The CDR3 spells CASSSAPNEKLFF. CDR3 DNA: TGTGCCAGCAGCTCAGCCCCTAATGAAAAACTGTTTTTT.